This T cell receptor beta chain was profiled in a study of PD-1 blockade in mismatch repair-deficient tumors (dated by TCRdb to 2016 to 2017). For the study in its entirety: The trial enrolled under 90 consecutive patients with roughly twelve mismatch repair-deficient cancer types between September 2013 and September 2016, all previously treated and progressing. Deep sequencing of TCR CDR3 regions was used to track tumor-associated T cell clones in peripheral blood of patients responding to PD-1 blockade.

Receptor libraries were prepared by the immunoSEQ multiplex PCR assay. Imported from immuneACCESS, the table was reduced by TCRdb to in-frame sequences with V and J called. These copies leave out some clones; in studies compared against another copy, an unresolved V gene accounts for under half, and the cause of the remainder is not known. In this sample the table shows tens of thousands of clones, approximately 84% of which occur a single time. The top ten constitute about 3% of the sample. What the work shows at the level of the full study, not this receptor alone: Tumor-resident clones, often undetectable in blood before treatment, expanded rapidly after pembrolizumab and then contracted, generally before radiologic responses.

Measured from the cysteine to the phenylalanine, the CDR3 is 13 residues long. Only the CDR3 part of the read is kept: 39 bases, read in frame from the first base. V trim: 4 bases; J trim: 5 bases; unmatched bases: 3. CDR1 and CDR2 (SGHRS, YFSETQ) derive from the germline V gene. Read against the paper, the sample's time point label means: peripheral blood before pembrolizumab. For each enrolled patient, mismatch repair deficiency was established using either polymerase chain reaction or immunohistochemistry. TCR sequencing was carried out for three patients who responded to pembrolizumab therapy. In the phase II trial, pembrolizumab PD-1 blockade was tested prospectively in advanced mismatch repair-deficient cancers, no matter which tissue of origin the cancers came from. Peripheral blood T cell samples were collected serially, before PD-1 blockade began and at several time points afterward. Blood sampling times were reported as weeks after the first pembrolizumab dose.

Comments on this clone: Which antigen it targets is not known. Base quality data are lacking; no much larger clone is found one base away.

Here the sequenced sample was PBMCs, taken before pembrolizumab treatment. The chain uses TRBV5-1 and TRBJ2-3, with 8 middle bases fitting TRBD1. The sequence derives from an adult with mismatch repair-deficient cancer. The CDR3 protein: CASSVTGEDTQYF. The DNA sequence follows: TGCGCCAGCAGCGTGACAGGGGAAGATACGCAGTATTTT.